A selection of T cell receptor beta chains follows, all from one sample in a study of blood T cell repertoires in COVID-19. Method: immunoSEQ multiplex PCR; TCRdb's copy keeps in-frame clones and lacks some. This table holds hundreds of thousands of clones, about nine tenths found once. The specimen was peripheral blood. The receptors shown here come from a man aged 55 to 70 who had recovered from COVID-19. Each CDR3 is given with its conserved first and last residue. A D gene is named only where the DNA matches it firmly. Not every row has a clone size; where given, it reads once, few, many or a size class.

v_gene: TRBV4-1; abundance: -; j_gene: TRBJ1-5; d_gene: TRBD1; CDR3aa: CASSQDLMRQGGQPQHF; CDR3nt: TGCGCCAGCAGCCAAGATTTAATGCGGCAGGGGGGCCAGCCCCAGCATTTT
v_gene: TRBV5-1; abundance: once; j_gene: TRBJ2-5; d_gene: -; CDR3aa: CASSLSVGGETQYF; CDR3nt: TGCGCCAGCAGCTTATCGGTAGGAGGAGAGACCCAGTACTTC
v_gene: TRBV29-1; abundance: -; j_gene: TRBJ2-7; d_gene: -; CDR3aa: CSVTGPAGYEQYF; CDR3nt: TGCAGCGTTACGGGCCCTGCGGGCTACGAGCAGTACTTC
v_gene: TRBV7-3; abundance: -; j_gene: TRBJ1-1; d_gene: -; CDR3aa: CASSLELRTEAFF; CDR3nt: TGTGCCAGCAGCTTAGAACTGCGCACTGAAGCTTTCTTT
v_gene: TRBV5-1; abundance: few; j_gene: TRBJ2-1; d_gene: TRBD1; CDR3aa: CASSLAPRGLGNEQFF; CDR3nt: TGCGCCAGCAGCTTGGCGCCCAGGGGGTTGGGAAATGAGCAGTTCTTC
v_gene: TRBV10-3; abundance: -; j_gene: TRBJ2-3; d_gene: -; CDR3aa: CAIKGTRSTDTQYF; CDR3nt: TGTGCCATCAAGGGGACTCGTAGCACAGATACGCAGTATTTT
v_gene: TRBV6-6; abundance: -; j_gene: TRBJ2-5; d_gene: TRBD2; CDR3aa: CASSYEGASGGDQYF; CDR3nt: TGTGCCAGCAGTTACGAGGGCGCTAGCGGGGGGGACCAGTACTTC
v_gene: TRBV2; abundance: -; j_gene: TRBJ2-7; d_gene: -; CDR3aa: CASSPDRSSYEQYF; CDR3nt: TGTGCCAGCAGCCCTGACAGGAGCTCCTACGAGCAGTACTTC
v_gene: TRBV27; abundance: once; j_gene: TRBJ2-3; d_gene: -; CDR3aa: CASSLIQLSTDTQYF; CDR3nt: TGTGCCAGCAGTTTAATACAGCTTAGCACAGATACGCAGTATTTT
v_gene: TRBV3-1/TRBV3-2; abundance: once; j_gene: TRBJ2-3; d_gene: -; CDR3aa: CASSQDRGDTQYF; CDR3nt: TGTGCCAGCAGCCAAGATCGGGGAGATACGCAGTATTTT
v_gene: TRBV19; abundance: -; j_gene: TRBJ2-3; d_gene: -; CDR3aa: CASSRRVGRTDTQYF; CDR3nt: TGTGCCAGTAGTCGGCGGGTGGGTCGCACAGATACGCAGTATTTT
v_gene: TRBV7-4; abundance: -; j_gene: TRBJ2-7; d_gene: -; CDR3aa: CASSLIPLRDTCSYEQYF; CDR3nt: TGTGCCAGCAGCTTAATCCCATTAAGGGACACCTGTTCCTACGAGCAGTACTTC
v_gene: TRBV6-6; abundance: -; j_gene: TRBJ1-1; d_gene: -; CDR3aa: CASSYSEDREAFF; CDR3nt: TGTGCCAGCAGTTACTCGGAGGACCGGGAAGCTTTCTTT
v_gene: TRBV2; abundance: -; j_gene: TRBJ1-5; d_gene: -; CDR3aa: CASSTGSSNQPQHF; CDR3nt: TGTGCCAGCAGCACAGGATCCAGCAATCAGCCCCAGCATTTT
v_gene: TRBV9; abundance: -; j_gene: TRBJ2-5; d_gene: -; CDR3aa: CASSLSAGGTETQYF; CDR3nt: TGTGCCAGCAGCCTCTCAGCAGGCGGGACAGAGACCCAGTACTTC
v_gene: TRBV7-3; abundance: -; j_gene: TRBJ2-1; d_gene: TRBD2; CDR3aa: CASSFIAGARNEQFF; CDR3nt: TGTGCCAGCAGCTTTATAGCGGGAGCCAGGAATGAGCAGTTCTTC
v_gene: TRBV11-2; abundance: -; j_gene: TRBJ2-6; d_gene: -; CDR3aa: CASSNPSRTGANVLTF; CDR3nt: TGTGCCAGCAGCAACCCCAGCAGGACTGGGGCCAACGTCCTGACTTTC
v_gene: TRBV6-6; abundance: -; j_gene: TRBJ2-1; d_gene: TRBD2; CDR3aa: CASSPTLAGGPKDEQFF; CDR3nt: TGTGCCAGCAGTCCTACGTTAGCGGGGGGGCCCAAGGATGAGCAGTTCTTC
v_gene: TRBV5-4; abundance: -; j_gene: TRBJ1-2; d_gene: TRBD1; CDR3aa: CASSASGQGDKGYTF; CDR3nt: TGTGCCAGCAGCGCCTCGGGACAGGGGGACAAGGGCTACACCTTC
v_gene: TRBV6-1; abundance: -; j_gene: TRBJ1-5; d_gene: TRBD1; CDR3aa: CASSAPGGRSNQPQHF; CDR3nt: TGTGCCAGCAGTGCACCAGGGGGCCGGAGCAATCAGCCCCAGCATTTT
v_gene: TRBV14; abundance: -; j_gene: TRBJ2-7; d_gene: -; CDR3aa: CASSQDRLGDYEQYF; CDR3nt: TGTGCCAGCAGCCAAGATCGTTTAGGGGACTACGAGCAGTACTTC
v_gene: TRBV9; abundance: -; j_gene: TRBJ1-1; d_gene: -; CDR3aa: CASSPQAGGNTEAFF; CDR3nt: TGTGCCAGCAGCCCCCAGGCTGGGGGCAACACTGAAGCTTTCTTT
v_gene: TRBV19; abundance: -; j_gene: TRBJ2-1; d_gene: -; CDR3aa: CASSIMTGTFNEQFF; CDR3nt: TGTGCCAGTAGTATAATGACTGGGACTTTCAATGAGCAGTTCTTC
v_gene: TRBV19; abundance: -; j_gene: TRBJ1-5; d_gene: -; CDR3aa: CASSIISGNNQPQHF; CDR3nt: TGTGCCAGTAGTATTATATCAGGGAACAATCAGCCCCAGCATTTT
v_gene: TRBV3-1/TRBV3-2; abundance: -; j_gene: TRBJ2-2; d_gene: TRBD1; CDR3aa: CASSPVRTGANTGELFF; CDR3nt: TGTGCCAGCAGCCCGGTCCGGACAGGGGCGAACACCGGGGAGCTGTTTTTT
v_gene: TRBV6-1; abundance: -; j_gene: TRBJ2-5; d_gene: -; CDR3aa: CASSDGQGRGTQYF; CDR3nt: TGTGCCAGCAGTGATGGGCAGGGGAGGGGGACCCAGTACTTC
v_gene: TRBV6-5; abundance: -; j_gene: TRBJ2-7; d_gene: TRBD1; CDR3aa: CASRPRATGAHEQYF; CDR3nt: TGTGCCAGCAGGCCGAGGGCGACAGGGGCCCACGAGCAGTACTTC
v_gene: TRBV4-2; abundance: -; j_gene: TRBJ1-5; d_gene: -; CDR3aa: CASSNREGANQPQHF; CDR3nt: TGTGCCAGCAGCAACCGGGAGGGAGCGAATCAGCCCCAGCATTTT
v_gene: TRBV28; abundance: -; j_gene: TRBJ2-1; d_gene: TRBD2; CDR3aa: CASSFPGASGTGSYNEQFF; CDR3nt: TGTGCCAGCAGTTTCCCTGGGGCTAGCGGGACCGGCTCCTACAATGAGCAGTTCTTC
v_gene: TRBV29-1; abundance: -; j_gene: TRBJ1-1; d_gene: -; CDR3aa: CSVEVVGRAFF; CDR3nt: TGCAGCGTTGAGGTTGTAGGGAGGGCTTTCTTT
v_gene: TRBV29-1; abundance: once; j_gene: TRBJ2-1; d_gene: -; CDR3aa: CSVRGGASYNEQFF; CDR3nt: TGCAGCGTGAGAGGGGGAGCATCCTACAATGAGCAGTTCTTC
v_gene: TRBV9; abundance: -; j_gene: TRBJ1-3; d_gene: -; CDR3aa: CASRAGRGNTIYF; CDR3nt: TGTGCCTCTCGTGCGGGCCGTGGAAACACCATATATTTT
v_gene: TRBV27; abundance: -; j_gene: TRBJ2-5; d_gene: -; CDR3aa: CASTRTRGVQETQYF; CDR3nt: TGTGCCAGCACCCGGACACGAGGAGTTCAAGAGACCCAGTACTTC
v_gene: TRBV27; abundance: -; j_gene: TRBJ2-5; d_gene: -; CDR3aa: CASSPPFGVQYF; CDR3nt: TGTGCCAGCAGTCCCCCATTCGGAGTCCAGTACTTC
v_gene: TRBV15; abundance: -; j_gene: TRBJ1-2; d_gene: -; CDR3aa: CATSAHSYGYTF; CDR3nt: TGTGCCACCAGCGCTCATAGCTATGGCTACACCTTC
v_gene: TRBV24-1; abundance: -; j_gene: TRBJ1-5; d_gene: -; CDR3aa: CATSDTRGFQPQHF; CDR3nt: TGTGCCACCAGTGATACCAGGGGATTTCAGCCCCAGCATTTT
v_gene: TRBV5-1; abundance: -; j_gene: TRBJ2-7; d_gene: -; CDR3aa: CASSPGTFRANEQYF; CDR3nt: TGCGCCAGCAGCCCCGGAACCTTCAGGGCCAACGAGCAGTACTTC
v_gene: TRBV4-1; abundance: -; j_gene: TRBJ2-1; d_gene: -; CDR3aa: CASSQARGRVGNEQFF; CDR3nt: TGCGCCAGCAGCCAAGCGCGTGGCAGGGTGGGAAATGAGCAGTTCTTC
v_gene: TRBV7-3; abundance: -; j_gene: TRBJ2-1; d_gene: TRBD2; CDR3aa: CASSLLGEGRSNEQFF; CDR3nt: TGTGCCAGCAGCTTACTTGGGGAGGGCCGATCCAATGAGCAGTTCTTC
v_gene: TRBV12-3/TRBV12-4; abundance: -; j_gene: TRBJ1-5; d_gene: -; CDR3aa: CASSPEGLQPQHF; CDR3nt: TGTGCCAGCAGCCCCGAGGGTTTGCAGCCCCAGCATTTT
v_gene: TRBV12-3/TRBV12-4; abundance: -; j_gene: TRBJ2-7; d_gene: -; CDR3aa: CASSPTPWAEQYF; CDR3nt: TGTGCCAGCAGCCCCACCCCATGGGCCGAGCAGTACTTC
v_gene: TRBV6-2/TRBV6-3; abundance: -; j_gene: TRBJ2-4; d_gene: -; CDR3aa: CASSYLGNIQYF; CDR3nt: TGTGCCAGCAGTTACCTCGGGAACATTCAGTACTTC
v_gene: TRBV6-1; abundance: -; j_gene: TRBJ2-4; d_gene: -; CDR3aa: CASSEPPGTFAWGVKNIQYF; CDR3nt: TGTGCCAGCAGTGAACCCCCGGGGACTTTTGCCTGGGGAGTCAAAAACATTCAGTACTTC
v_gene: TRBV10-3; abundance: -; j_gene: TRBJ2-2; d_gene: -; CDR3aa: CAISDRRAAGELFF; CDR3nt: TGTGCCATCAGTGATAGGAGGGCGGCCGGGGAGCTGTTTTTT
v_gene: TRBV11-2; abundance: -; j_gene: TRBJ2-5; d_gene: -; CDR3aa: CASSLGGSQETQYF; CDR3nt: TGTGCCAGCAGCTTAGGCGGATCACAAGAGACCCAGTACTTC
v_gene: TRBV5-1; abundance: -; j_gene: TRBJ2-1; d_gene: TRBD2; CDR3aa: CASSLGSSGNEQFF; CDR3nt: TGCGCCAGCAGCTTGGGGTCTAGCGGCAATGAGCAGTTCTTC
v_gene: TRBV11-2; abundance: -; j_gene: TRBJ2-1; d_gene: TRBD1; CDR3aa: CASSLAPGQASYNEQFF; CDR3nt: TGTGCCAGCAGCTTAGCGCCGGGACAGGCTTCCTACAATGAGCAGTTCTTC
v_gene: TRBV27; abundance: -; j_gene: TRBJ2-7; d_gene: -; CDR3aa: CASSPGGPYEQYF; CDR3nt: TGTGCCAGCAGCCCAGGGGGGCCCTACGAGCAGTACTTC
v_gene: TRBV6-5; abundance: -; j_gene: TRBJ2-1; d_gene: -; CDR3aa: CASSYSGQPNEQFF; CDR3nt: TGTGCCAGCAGTTACTCGGGACAACCGAATGAGCAGTTCTTC
v_gene: TRBV25-1; abundance: -; j_gene: TRBJ1-2; d_gene: TRBD1; CDR3aa: CASSPIDREYYGYTF; CDR3nt: TGTGCCAGCAGTCCAATTGACAGGGAGTACTATGGCTACACCTTC
v_gene: TRBV3-1/TRBV3-2; abundance: -; j_gene: TRBJ2-5; d_gene: -; CDR3aa: CASNRGGETQYF; CDR3nt: TGTGCCAGCAACCGGGGTGGAGAGACCCAGTACTTC